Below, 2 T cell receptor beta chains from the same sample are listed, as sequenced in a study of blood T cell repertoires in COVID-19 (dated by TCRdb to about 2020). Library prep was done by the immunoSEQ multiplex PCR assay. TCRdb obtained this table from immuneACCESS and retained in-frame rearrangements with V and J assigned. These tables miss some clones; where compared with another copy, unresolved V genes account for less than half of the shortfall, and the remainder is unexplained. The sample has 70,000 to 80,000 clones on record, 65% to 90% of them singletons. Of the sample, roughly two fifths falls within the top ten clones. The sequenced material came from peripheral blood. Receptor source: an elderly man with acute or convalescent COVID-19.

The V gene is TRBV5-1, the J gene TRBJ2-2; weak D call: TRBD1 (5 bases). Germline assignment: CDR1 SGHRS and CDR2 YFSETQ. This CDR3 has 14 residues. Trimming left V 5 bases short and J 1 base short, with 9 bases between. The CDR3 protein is CASRDSVNTGELFF. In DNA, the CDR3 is TGCGCCAGCAGAGACAGTGTGAACACCGGGGAGCTGTTTTTT.

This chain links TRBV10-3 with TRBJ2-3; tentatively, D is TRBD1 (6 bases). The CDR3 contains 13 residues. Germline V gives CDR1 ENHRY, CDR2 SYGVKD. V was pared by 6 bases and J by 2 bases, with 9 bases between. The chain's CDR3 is CAISRDNTDTQYF. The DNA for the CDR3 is TGTGCCATCAGCCGGGACAACACAGATACGCAGTATTTT.